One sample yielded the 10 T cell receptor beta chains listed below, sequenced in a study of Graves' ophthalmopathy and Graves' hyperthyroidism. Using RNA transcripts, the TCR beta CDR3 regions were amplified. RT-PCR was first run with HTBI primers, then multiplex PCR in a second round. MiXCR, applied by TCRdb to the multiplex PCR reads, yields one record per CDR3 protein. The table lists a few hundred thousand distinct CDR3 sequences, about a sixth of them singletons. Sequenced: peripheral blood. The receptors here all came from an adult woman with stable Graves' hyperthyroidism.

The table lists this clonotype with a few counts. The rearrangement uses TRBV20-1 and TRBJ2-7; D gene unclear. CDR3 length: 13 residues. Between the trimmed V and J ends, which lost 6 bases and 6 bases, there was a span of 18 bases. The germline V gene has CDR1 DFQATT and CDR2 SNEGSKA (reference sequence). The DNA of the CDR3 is TGCAGTGCACCGGGCCCTCCCAGACTCGAGCAGTACTTC. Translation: CSAPGPPRLEQYF.

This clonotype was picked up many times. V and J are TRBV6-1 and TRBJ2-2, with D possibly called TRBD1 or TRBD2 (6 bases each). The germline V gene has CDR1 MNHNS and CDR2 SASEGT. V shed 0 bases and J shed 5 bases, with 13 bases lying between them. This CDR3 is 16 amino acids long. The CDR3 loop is CASSEARGVGTGELFF. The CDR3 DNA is TGTGCCAGCAGTGAAGCGAGGGGGGTCGGGACCGGGGAGCTGTTTTTT.

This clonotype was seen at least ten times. Here the CDR3 reads CASGPHRGSGETQYF. The CDR3 DNA follows: TGTGCCAGCGGTCCGCACAGGGGAAGCGGAGAGACCCAGTACTTC. This sequence joins TRBV28 and TRBJ2-5; 7 bases are shared with TRBD1. After removal of 8 bases from V and 4 bases from J, the junction contained 13 bases not matched to a gene. CDR3 length: 15 residues. Germline CDR1 is MDHEN and CDR2 is SYDVKM. Combining the CDR3 with reference TRBV28 and TRBJ2-5 gives the whole variable domain DVKVTQSSRYLVKRTGEKVFLECVQDMDHENMFWYRQDPGLGLRLIYFSYDVKMKEKGDIPEGYSVSREKKERFSLILESASTNQTSMYLCASGPHRGSGETQYFGPGTRLLVL.

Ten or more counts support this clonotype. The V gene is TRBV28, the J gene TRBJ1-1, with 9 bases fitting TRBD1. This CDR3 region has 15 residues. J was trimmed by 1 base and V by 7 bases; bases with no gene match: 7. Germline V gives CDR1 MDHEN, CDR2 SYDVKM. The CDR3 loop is CASTTGGAGNTEAFF. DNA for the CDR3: TGTGCCAGCACTACAGGGGGCGCAGGGAACACTGAAGCTTTCTTT.

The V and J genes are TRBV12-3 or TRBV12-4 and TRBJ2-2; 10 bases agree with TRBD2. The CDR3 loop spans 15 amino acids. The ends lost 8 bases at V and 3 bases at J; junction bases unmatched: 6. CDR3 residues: CASRTSGVDTGELFF. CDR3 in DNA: TGTGCCAGCCGAACTAGCGGGGTGGACACCGGGGAGCTGTTTTTT.

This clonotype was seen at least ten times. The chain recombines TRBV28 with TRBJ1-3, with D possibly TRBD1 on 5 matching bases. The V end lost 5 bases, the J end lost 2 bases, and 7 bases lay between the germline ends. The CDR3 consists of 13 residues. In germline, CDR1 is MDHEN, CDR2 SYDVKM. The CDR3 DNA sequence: TGTGCCAGCAGTCCGGGGGCTGGAAACACCATATATTTT. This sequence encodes CASSPGAGNTIYF. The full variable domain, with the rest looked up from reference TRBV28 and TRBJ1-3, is DVKVTQSSRYLVKRTGEKVFLECVQDMDHENMFWYRQDPGLGLRLIYFSYDVKMKEKGDIPEGYSVSREKKERFSLILESASTNQTSMYLCASSPGAGNTIYFGEGSWLTVV.

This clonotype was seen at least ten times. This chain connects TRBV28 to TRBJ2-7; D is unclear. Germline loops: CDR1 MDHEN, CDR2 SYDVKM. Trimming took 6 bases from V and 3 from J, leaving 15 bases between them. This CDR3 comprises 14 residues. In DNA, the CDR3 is TGTGCCAGCAGCCTACCTCCCCCAGGCTACGAGCAGTACTTC. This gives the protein CASSLPPPGYEQYF.

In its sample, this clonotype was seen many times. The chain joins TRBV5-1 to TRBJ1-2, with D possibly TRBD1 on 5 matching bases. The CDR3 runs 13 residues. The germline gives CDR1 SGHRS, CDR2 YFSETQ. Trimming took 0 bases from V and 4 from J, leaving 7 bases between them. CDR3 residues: CASSLAGTYGYTF. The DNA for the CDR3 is TGCGCCAGCAGCTTGGCAGGGACCTATGGCTACACCTTC.

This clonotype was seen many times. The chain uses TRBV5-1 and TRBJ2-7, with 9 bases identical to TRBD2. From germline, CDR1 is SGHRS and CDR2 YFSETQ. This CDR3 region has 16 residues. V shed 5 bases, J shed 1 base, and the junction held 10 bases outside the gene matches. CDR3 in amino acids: CASSPRSREGSYEQYF. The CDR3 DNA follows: TGCGCCAGCAGTCCTCGTTCGCGGGAGGGTTCCTACGAGCAGTACTTC.

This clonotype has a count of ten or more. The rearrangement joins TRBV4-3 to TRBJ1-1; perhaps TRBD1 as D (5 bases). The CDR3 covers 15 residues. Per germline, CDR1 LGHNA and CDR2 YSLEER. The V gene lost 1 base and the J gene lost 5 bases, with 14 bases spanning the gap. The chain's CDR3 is CASSQGGGRPTEAFF. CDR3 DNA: TGCGCCAGCAGCCAAGGGGGGGGTCGGCCGACTGAAGCTTTCTTT.